This T cell receptor (beta chain) was identified during a study of cytotoxic CD8 clonotypes in ibrutinib-treated CLL. Profiled with immunoSEQ multiplex PCR; TCRdb holds only in-frame clones, not every one. This sample has approximately 150,000 clones, with around 77% found just once. This TCR was recovered from a human donor with chronic lymphocytic leukemia. The starting material was PBMCs, obtained after 12 months of ibrutinib treatment.

The CDR3 nucleotides read TGTGCCAGCAGGGCAGGGGATCAGCCCCAGCATTTT. Its protein is CASRAGDQPQHF. The V and J genes are TRBV28 and TRBJ1-5, with a tentative D call TRBD1 (6 bases). Germline CDR1 reads MDHEN; CDR2 reads SYDVKM. V lost 6 bases, J lost 5 bases, and 8 bases lay in between. The CDR3 covers 12 residues.